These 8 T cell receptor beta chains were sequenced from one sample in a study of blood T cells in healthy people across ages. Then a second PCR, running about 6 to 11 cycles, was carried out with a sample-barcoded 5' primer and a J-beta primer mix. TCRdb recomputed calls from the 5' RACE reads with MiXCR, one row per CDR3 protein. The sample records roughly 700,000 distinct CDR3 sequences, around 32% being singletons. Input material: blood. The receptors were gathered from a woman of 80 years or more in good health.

The CDR3: CASSPRPGWQPQHF. CDR3 coding DNA: TGTGCCAGCAGCCCCCGACCGGGATGGCAGCCCCAGCATTTT. The chain combines TRBV7-2 with TRBJ1-5; D not certain. The germline CDR1 and CDR2 sequences are SGHTA and FQGNSA. V was trimmed by 5 bases and J by 7 bases, leaving 15 bases between them. The CDR3 covers 14 residues.

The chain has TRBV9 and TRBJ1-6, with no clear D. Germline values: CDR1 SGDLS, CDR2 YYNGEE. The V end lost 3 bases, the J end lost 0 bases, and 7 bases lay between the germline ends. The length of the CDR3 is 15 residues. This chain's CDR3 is CASSAVGSYNSPLHF. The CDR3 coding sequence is TGTGCCAGCAGCGCGGTGGGCTCCTATAATTCACCCCTCCACTTT.

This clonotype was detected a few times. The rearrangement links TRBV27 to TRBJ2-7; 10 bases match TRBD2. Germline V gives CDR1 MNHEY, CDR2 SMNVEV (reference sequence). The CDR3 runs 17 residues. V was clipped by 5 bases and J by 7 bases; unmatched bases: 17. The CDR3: CASSPDRAGGPLNEQYF. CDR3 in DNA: TGTGCCAGCAGTCCCGATCGAGCGGGGGGGCCACTGAATGAGCAGTACTTC.

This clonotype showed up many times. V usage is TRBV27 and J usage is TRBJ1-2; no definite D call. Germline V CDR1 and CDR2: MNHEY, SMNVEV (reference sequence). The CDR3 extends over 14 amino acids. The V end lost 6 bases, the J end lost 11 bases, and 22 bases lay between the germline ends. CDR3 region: CASSNTGSLMSYTF. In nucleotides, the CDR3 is TGTGCCAGCAGCAATACCGGGTCTCTGATGAGTTACACCTTC.

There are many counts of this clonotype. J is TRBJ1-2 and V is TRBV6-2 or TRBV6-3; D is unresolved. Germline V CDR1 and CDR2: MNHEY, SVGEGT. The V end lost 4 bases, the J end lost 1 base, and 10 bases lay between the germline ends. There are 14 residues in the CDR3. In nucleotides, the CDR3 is TGTGCCAGCAGTTTGCTTCTGAGTAACTATGGCTACACCTTC. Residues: CASSLLLSNYGYTF.

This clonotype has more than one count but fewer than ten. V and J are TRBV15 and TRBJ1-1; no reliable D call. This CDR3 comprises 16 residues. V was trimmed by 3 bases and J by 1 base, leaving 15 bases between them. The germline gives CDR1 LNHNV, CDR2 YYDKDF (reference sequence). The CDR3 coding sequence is TGTGCCACCAGCAGCCCTGGGTTAGGGAGGAACACTGAAGCTTTCTTT. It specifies CATSSPGLGRNTEAFF. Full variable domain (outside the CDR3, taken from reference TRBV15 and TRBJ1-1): DAMVIQNPRYQVTQFGKPVTLSCSQTLNHNVMYWYQQKSSQAPKLLFHYYDKDFNNEADTPDNFQSRRPNTSFCFLDIRSPGLGDTAMYLCATSSPGLGRNTEAFFGQGTRLTVV.

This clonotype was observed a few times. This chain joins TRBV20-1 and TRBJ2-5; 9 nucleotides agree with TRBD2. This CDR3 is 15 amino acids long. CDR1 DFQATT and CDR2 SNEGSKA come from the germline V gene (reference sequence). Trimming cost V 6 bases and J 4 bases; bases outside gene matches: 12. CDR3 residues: CSAKGGSGRLETQYF. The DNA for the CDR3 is TGCAGTGCCAAGGGGGGAAGCGGGAGGTTAGAGACCCAGTACTTC.

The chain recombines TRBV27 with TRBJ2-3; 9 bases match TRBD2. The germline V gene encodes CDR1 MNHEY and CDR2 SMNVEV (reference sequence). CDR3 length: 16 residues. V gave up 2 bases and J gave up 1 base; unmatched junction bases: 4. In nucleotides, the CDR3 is TGTGCCAGCAGTTTAATTCGCGGGGGGGGCACAGATACGCAGTATTTT. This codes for CASSLIRGGGTDTQYF.